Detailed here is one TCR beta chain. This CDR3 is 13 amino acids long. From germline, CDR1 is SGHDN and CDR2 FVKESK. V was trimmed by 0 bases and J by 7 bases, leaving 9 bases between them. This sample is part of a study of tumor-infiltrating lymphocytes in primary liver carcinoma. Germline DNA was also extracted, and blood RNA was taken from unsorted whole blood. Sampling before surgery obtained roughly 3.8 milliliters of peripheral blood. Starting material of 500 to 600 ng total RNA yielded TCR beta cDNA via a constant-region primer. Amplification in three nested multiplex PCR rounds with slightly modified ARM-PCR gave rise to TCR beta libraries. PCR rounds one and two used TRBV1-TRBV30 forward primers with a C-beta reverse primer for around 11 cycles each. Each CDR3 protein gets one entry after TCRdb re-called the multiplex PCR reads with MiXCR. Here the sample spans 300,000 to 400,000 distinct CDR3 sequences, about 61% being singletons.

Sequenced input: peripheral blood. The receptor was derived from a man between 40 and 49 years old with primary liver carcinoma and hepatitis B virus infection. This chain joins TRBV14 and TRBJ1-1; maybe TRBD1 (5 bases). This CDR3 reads CASSQDRGREAFF. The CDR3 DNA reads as TGTGCCAGCAGCCAAGACCGGGGCCGTGAAGCTTTCTTT.